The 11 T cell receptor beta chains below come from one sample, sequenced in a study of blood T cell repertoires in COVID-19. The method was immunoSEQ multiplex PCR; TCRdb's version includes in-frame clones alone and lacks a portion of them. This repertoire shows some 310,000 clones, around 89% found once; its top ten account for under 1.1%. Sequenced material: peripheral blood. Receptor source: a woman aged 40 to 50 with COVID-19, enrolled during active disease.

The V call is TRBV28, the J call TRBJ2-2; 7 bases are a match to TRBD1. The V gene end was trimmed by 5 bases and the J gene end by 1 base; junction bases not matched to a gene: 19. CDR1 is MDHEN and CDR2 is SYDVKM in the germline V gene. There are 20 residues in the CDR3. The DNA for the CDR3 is TGTGCCAGCAGTCGTAGAGAGACAGGGTACCTAAATGTGAACACCGGGGAGCTGTTTTTT. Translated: CASSRRETGYLNVNTGELFF.

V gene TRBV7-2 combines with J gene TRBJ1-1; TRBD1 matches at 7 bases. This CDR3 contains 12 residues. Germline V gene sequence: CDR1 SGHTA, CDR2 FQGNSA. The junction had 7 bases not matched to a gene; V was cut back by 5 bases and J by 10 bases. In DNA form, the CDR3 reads TGTGCCAGCAGCCGAGGGGGCGAGGGAGCTTTCTTT. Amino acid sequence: CASSRGGEGAFF.

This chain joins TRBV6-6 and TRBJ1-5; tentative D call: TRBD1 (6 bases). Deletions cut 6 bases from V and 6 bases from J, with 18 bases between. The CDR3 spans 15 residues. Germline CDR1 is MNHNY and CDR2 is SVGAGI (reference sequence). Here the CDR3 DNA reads TGTGCCAGCAGCCCCGGGAGGGGGGGGATTCAGCCCCAGCATTTT. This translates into CASSPGRGGIQPQHF.

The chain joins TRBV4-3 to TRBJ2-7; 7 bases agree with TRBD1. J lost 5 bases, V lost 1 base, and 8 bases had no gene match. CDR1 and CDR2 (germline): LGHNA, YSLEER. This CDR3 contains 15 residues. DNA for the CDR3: TGCGCCAGCAGCCAAGGGGCAGGGGGATCTCACGAGCAGTACTTC. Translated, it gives CASSQGAGGSHEQYF.

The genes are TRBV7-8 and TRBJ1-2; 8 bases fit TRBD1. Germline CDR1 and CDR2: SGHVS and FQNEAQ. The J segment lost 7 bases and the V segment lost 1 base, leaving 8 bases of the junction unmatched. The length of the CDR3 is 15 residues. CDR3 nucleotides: TGTGCCAGCAGCTTAGTTGTCAGGGGGCCTGGTGGCTACACCTTC. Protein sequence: CASSLVVRGPGGYTF.

CDR3 sequence reads: CASSAAGVPQETQYF. The CDR3 nucleotides are TGTGCCAGCAGCGCCGCAGGGGTCCCCCAAGAGACCCAGTACTTC. This chain uses TRBV9 with TRBJ2-5; TRBD1 might be the D (6 bases). The germline CDR1 and CDR2 sequences are SGDLS and YYNGEE. CDR3 length: 15 amino acids. Trimming left V 3 bases short and J 1 base short, with 13 bases between.

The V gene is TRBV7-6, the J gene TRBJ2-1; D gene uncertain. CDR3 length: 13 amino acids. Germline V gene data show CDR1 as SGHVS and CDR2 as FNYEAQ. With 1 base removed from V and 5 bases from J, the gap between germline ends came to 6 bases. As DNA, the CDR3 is TGTGCCAGCAGCTTAGTTGGGCACAATGAGCAGTTCTTC. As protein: CASSLVGHNEQFF.

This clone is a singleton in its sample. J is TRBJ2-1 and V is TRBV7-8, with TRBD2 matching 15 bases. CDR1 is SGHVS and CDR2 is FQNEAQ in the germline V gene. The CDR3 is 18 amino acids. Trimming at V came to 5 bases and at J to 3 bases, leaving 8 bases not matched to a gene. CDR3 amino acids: CASSRGLAGGADYNEQFF. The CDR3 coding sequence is TGTGCCAGCAGCCGGGGACTAGCGGGGGGAGCCGACTACAATGAGCAGTTCTTC.

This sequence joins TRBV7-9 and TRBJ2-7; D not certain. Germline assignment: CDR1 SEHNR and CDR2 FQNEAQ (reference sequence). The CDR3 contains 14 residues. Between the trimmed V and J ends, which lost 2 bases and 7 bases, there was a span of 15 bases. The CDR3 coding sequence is TGTGCCAGCAGCTTATTAGAGCCGTCAAAGGAGCAGTACTTC. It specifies CASSLLEPSKEQYF. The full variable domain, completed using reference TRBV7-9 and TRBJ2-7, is DTGVSQNPRHKITKRGQNVTFRCDPISEHNRLYWYRQTLGQGPEFLTYFQNEAQLEKSRLLSDRFSAERPKGSFSTLEIQRTEQGDSAMYLCASSLLEPSKEQYFGPGTRLTVT.

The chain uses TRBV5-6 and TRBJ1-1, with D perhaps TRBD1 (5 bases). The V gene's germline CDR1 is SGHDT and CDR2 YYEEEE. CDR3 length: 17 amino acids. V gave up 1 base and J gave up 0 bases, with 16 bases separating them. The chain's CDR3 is CASSLLEGAGMNTEAFF. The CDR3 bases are TGTGCCAGCAGCTTGCTTGAAGGGGCAGGAATGAACACTGAAGCTTTCTTT.

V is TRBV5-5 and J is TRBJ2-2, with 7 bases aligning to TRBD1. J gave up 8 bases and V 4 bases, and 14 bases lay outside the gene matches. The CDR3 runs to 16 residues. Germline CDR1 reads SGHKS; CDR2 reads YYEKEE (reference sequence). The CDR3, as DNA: TGTGCCAGCAGCCCGGGATTAGGGGGCGCGGCAGGGGAGCTGTTTTTT. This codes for CASSPGLGGAAGELFF.